These 24 T cell receptor beta chains came from one sample sequenced in a study of T cells expressing NK-cell markers. TCRdb reprocessed the 5' RACE reads and keeps a single row for each CDR3 protein, giving no DNA. Seen in this sample are fewer than 550,000 distinct CDR3 sequences; the ten most common clones hold more than 1.4%. Input material: blood T cells: a sorted CD56 or NKG2C T cell subset, CD4+ or CD8+ T cells, or bulk PBMC T cells (not recorded which). The receptors shown here come from a woman between 50 and 59 years old in good health.

The J gene is TRBJ1-1, the V gene TRBV12-5. Germline assignment: CDR1 LGHNT and CDR2 FRNRAP. The CDR3 consists of 14 residues. CDR3 amino acids: CASGLGQVSTEAFF.

The V and J genes are TRBV6-6 and TRBJ2-3; there is no DNA to check the TCRdb D call of TRBD1. This CDR3 spans 18 amino acids. The germline V gene has CDR1 MNHNY and CDR2 SVGAGI (reference sequence). CDR3 protein: CASSYLGMRTGTADTQYF.

The chain recombines TRBV7-2 with TRBJ2-1; as DNA is missing, the TRBD2 call by TCRdb cannot be tested. CDR1 and CDR2 from the germline V gene are SGHTA and FQGNSA. CDR3 length: 16 residues. CDR3 residues: CASSLLGSAGGREQFF.

The V and J genes are TRBV3-1 and TRBJ1-6; absent DNA, TCRdb's TRBD1 call cannot be checked. Germline V gene lookup returns CDR1 LGHDT and CDR2 YNNKEL (reference sequence). This CDR3 is built from 14 residues. The CDR3 loop is CASSQVGAGSPLHF.

V gene TRBV20-1 combines with J gene TRBJ2-5; TCRdb's D call, TRBD2, is unchecked because there is no DNA. The CDR3 length is 13 residues. Germline-derived CDR1 and CDR2 are DFQATT and SNEGSKA (reference sequence). The CDR3 reads CSGLAGVMETQYF.

The chain recombines TRBV12-3 or TRBV12-4 with TRBJ2-2. This CDR3 region has 15 residues. CDR3: CASSLAGVGSGELFF.

CDR3 in amino acids: CASKRTGSNQPQHF. This sequence joins TRBV27 and TRBJ1-5; there is no DNA to check the TCRdb D call of TRBD1. Germline V lookup: CDR1 MNHEY, CDR2 SMNVEV (reference sequence). The length of the CDR3 is 14 residues.

The V call is TRBV7-3, the J call TRBJ2-2; with no DNA, the TCRdb D assignment of TRBD2 cannot be verified. In germline, CDR1 is SGHTA, CDR2 FQGTGA. CDR3 length: 14 amino acids. The CDR3 sequence: CASGRGGNTGELFF.

The V gene is TRBV20-1, the J gene TRBJ1-6. The CDR3 has 12 residues. Germline CDR1 is DFQATT and CDR2 is SNEGSKA (reference sequence). The CDR3 is CSARVPNSPLHF.

The rearrangement uses TRBV19 and TRBJ2-2; the TRBD2 assignment by TCRdb is unverifiable without DNA. Looked up from germline, CDR1 is LNHDA and CDR2 is SQIVND (reference sequence). This CDR3 is 15 amino acids long. CDR3 loop: CASTPLGARTGELFF.

This chain connects TRBV6-6 to TRBJ2-2; TCRdb designates TRBD1, a call that cannot be tested without DNA. CDR3 size: 15 residues. CDR1 is MNHNY, CDR2 SVGAGI, per germline (reference sequence). The CDR3 here is CASSYPRGQLKELFF.

This chain uses TRBV20-1 with TRBJ2-2; lacking DNA, the TRBD1 call made by TCRdb goes unchecked. This CDR3 has 16 amino acids. The germline CDR1 and CDR2 sequences are DFQATT and SNEGSKA (reference sequence). CDR3 residues: CSARGGHPTGTGELFF.

The rearrangement links TRBV11-2 to TRBJ2-5; TCRdb outputs TRBD2, but without DNA this stays unchecked. This CDR3 has 14 amino acids. Looked up from germline, CDR1 is SGHAT and CDR2 is FQNNGV. This CDR3 is CASSLGRLAETQYF.

The chain couples TRBV6-5 to TRBJ2-7; TCRdb proposes TRBD1, but this gene call is untestable without DNA. CDR1 and CDR2 (germline): MNHEY, SVGAGI. The CDR3 is 14 residues long. CDR3 region: CASSYRQGIYEQYF.

The CDR3: CASRSRGDGEAFF. This chain joins TRBV6-1 and TRBJ1-1; TCRdb selects TRBD1, and the lack of DNA leaves this call unchecked. Germline CDR1 reads MNHNS; CDR2 reads SASEGT. The CDR3 contains 13 residues.

The chain has TRBV12-3 or TRBV12-4 and TRBJ2-2; TCRdb outputs TRBD1, but without DNA this stays unchecked. There are 12 residues in the CDR3. Here the CDR3 reads CASRKGPGELFF.

The chain uses TRBV9 and TRBJ2-7. CDR3 size: 15 residues. The germline CDR1 and CDR2 sequences are SGDLS and YYNGEE. The CDR3 sequence: CASSVGIRSSYEQYF.

The chain combines TRBV10-3 with TRBJ2-2; TCRdb indicates TRBD1, and absent DNA this call remains unverified. This CDR3 is 16 amino acids long. Per the germline V gene, CDR1 is ENHRY and CDR2 is SYGVKD. The CDR3 region is CAISESWTANTGELFF.

The rearrangement joins TRBV6-2 or TRBV6-3 to TRBJ1-1; TCRdb calls TRBD1, which cannot be checked without DNA. The germline gives CDR1 MNHEY, CDR2 SVGEGT. The CDR3 is 13 amino acids. The CDR3 sequence is CASNIKLGAEAFF.

The rearrangement links TRBV5-1 to TRBJ2-1; TCRdb gives TRBD1 as the D gene, but with no DNA this cannot be confirmed. Germline CDR1 reads SGHRS; CDR2 reads YFSETQ. The CDR3 contains 16 residues. The CDR3 sequence is CASSWSGAADYNEQFF. The variable domain in full, completed from reference TRBV5-1 and TRBJ2-1, reads KAGVTQTPRYLIKTRGQQVTLSCSPISGHRSVSWYQQTPGQGLQFLFEYFSETQRNKGNFPGRFSGRQFSNSRSEMNVSTLELGDSALYLCASSWSGAADYNEQFFGPGTRLTVL.

This sequence joins TRBV27 and TRBJ1-1. CDR1 is MNHEY and CDR2 is SMNVEV in the germline V gene (reference sequence). CDR3 size: 12 residues. CDR3 residues: CASRGPNTEAFF.

The CDR3: CASSADRIEKLFF. The chain couples TRBV9 to TRBJ1-4. The CDR3 loop spans 13 amino acids. CDR1 is SGDLS and CDR2 is YYNGEE in the germline V gene.

This rearrangement joins TRBV4-1 to TRBJ2-2; TCRdb lists TRBD1, though no DNA is available to test this call. Germline V CDR1 and CDR2: MGHRA, YSYEKL. This CDR3 is built from 17 residues. This CDR3 is CASSQDDSGAIHGELFF.

This chain links TRBV18 with TRBJ1-4; the TCRdb call, TRBD1, lacks DNA for checking. Germline CDR1 and CDR2: KGHSH and LQKENI. The CDR3 runs 16 residues. This CDR3 is CASSREEGRRNEKLFF.